This TCR beta chain was observed in a study of blood T cells in healthy people across ages. Primed by a sample-barcoded 5' primer and a J-beta primer mix, a second PCR proceeded for roughly 6 to 12 cycles. A tag from a template-switch adaptor with 12 random nucleotides marked each cDNA molecule. TCRdb called the 5' RACE reads again in MiXCR, with one record for every CDR3 protein. This table has roughly 2 million distinct CDR3 sequences, around 50% appearing once. This clonotype has more than one count but fewer than ten. The V end was cut by 0 bases, the J end by 6 bases, with 14 bases between. The length of the CDR3 is 15 residues. Germline CDR1 MNHNY, CDR2 SVGAGI (reference sequence).

J is TRBJ1-2 and V is TRBV6-6, with D perhaps matching TRBD1 (6 bases). The sequenced sample consisted of blood. This receptor was taken from a woman in her 40s in good health. This chain's CDR3 is CASSYSQGPADGYTF. The CDR3, as DNA: TGTGCCAGCAGTTACTCGCAGGGGCCTGCTGATGGCTACACCTTC.